This T cell receptor (beta chain) was captured by sequencing in a study of CD8 T cells in Susac syndrome. Study-level information: Treatment at blood withdrawal was none, corticosteroids, or intravenous immunoglobulin alone in Susac syndrome patients.

The study, taken as a whole, reports: The study recognized that the number of individuals in its TCR sequencing and HLA analysis was relatively small.

Only one count was recorded for this clonotype. What it recognizes is unknown. The CDR3 has 16 residues. With V trimmed by 5 bases and J by 9 bases, 14 bases remained unmatched. RNA totalling roughly 0.45 to 1 ug underwent reverse transcription with random hexamers. Amplification of the TCR beta CDR3 was carried out by immunoSEQ multiplex PCR, which spanned a total of 54 Vbeta and 13 Jbeta segments. Each CDR3 protein is one row after TCRdb ran MiXCR on the immunoSEQ multiplex PCR reads. The table shows 150,000 or so distinct CDR3 sequences, with approximately 95% occurring only once. This chain connects TRBV12-3 or TRBV12-4 to TRBJ2-1; the match to TRBD2 covers 9 bases. Sequencing input: CD4+ T cells from PBMCs. The clonotype was recovered from a human donor with Susac syndrome. Written as DNA, the CDR3 is TGTGCCAGCAGTCCCACAGCGGGGGGAGGGCGTGTTGAGCAGTTCTTC. Amino acids: CASSPTAGGGRVEQFF.